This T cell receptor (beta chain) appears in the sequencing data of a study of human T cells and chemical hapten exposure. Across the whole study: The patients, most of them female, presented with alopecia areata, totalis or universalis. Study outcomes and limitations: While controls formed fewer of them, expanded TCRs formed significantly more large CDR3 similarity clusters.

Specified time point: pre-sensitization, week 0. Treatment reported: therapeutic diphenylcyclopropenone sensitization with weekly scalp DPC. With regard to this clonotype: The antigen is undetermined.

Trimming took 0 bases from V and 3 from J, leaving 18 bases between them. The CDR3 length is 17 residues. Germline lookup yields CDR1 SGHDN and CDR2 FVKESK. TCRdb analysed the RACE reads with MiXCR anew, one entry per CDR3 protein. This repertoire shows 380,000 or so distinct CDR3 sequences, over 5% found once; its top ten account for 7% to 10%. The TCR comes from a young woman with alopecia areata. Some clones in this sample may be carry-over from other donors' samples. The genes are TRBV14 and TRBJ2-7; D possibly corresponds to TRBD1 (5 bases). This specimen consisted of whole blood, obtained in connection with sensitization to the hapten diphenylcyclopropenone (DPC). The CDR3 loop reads CASSQDREAGMFYEQYF. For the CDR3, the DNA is TGTGCCAGCAGCCAAGATAGAGAGGCAGGGATGTTCTACGAGCAGTACTTC.